This T cell receptor beta chain was sequenced for a study of metastatic and nonmetastatic thyroid tumors. Study in general: Repertoire comparisons spanned blood and tumor or nodule tissue from malignant and benign thyroid patients.

From the PCR reads, TCRdb re-called clones with MiXCR. The profile covers 20,000 to 25,000 clones, with about a fifth appearing a single time and 25% to 30% taken by the ten largest. Among the patients, none had received any treatment before thyroid surgery. On this clone itself: A read error may account for a junction end that differs from germline.

This CDR3 spans 12 amino acids. Per the germline V gene, CDR1 is SGDLS and CDR2 is YYNGEE. Sample: blood. The J gene is TRBJ2-3, the V gene TRBV9; D gene uncertain. This receptor was identified in a female donor with papillary thyroid cancer or a benign thyroid nodule (not recorded which). Some clones in this sample may be carry-over from other donors' samples. This CDR3 is CVSSVVTDTQYF. For the CDR3, the DNA is TGTGTCAGCAGCGTAGTCACAGATACGCAGTATTTT.